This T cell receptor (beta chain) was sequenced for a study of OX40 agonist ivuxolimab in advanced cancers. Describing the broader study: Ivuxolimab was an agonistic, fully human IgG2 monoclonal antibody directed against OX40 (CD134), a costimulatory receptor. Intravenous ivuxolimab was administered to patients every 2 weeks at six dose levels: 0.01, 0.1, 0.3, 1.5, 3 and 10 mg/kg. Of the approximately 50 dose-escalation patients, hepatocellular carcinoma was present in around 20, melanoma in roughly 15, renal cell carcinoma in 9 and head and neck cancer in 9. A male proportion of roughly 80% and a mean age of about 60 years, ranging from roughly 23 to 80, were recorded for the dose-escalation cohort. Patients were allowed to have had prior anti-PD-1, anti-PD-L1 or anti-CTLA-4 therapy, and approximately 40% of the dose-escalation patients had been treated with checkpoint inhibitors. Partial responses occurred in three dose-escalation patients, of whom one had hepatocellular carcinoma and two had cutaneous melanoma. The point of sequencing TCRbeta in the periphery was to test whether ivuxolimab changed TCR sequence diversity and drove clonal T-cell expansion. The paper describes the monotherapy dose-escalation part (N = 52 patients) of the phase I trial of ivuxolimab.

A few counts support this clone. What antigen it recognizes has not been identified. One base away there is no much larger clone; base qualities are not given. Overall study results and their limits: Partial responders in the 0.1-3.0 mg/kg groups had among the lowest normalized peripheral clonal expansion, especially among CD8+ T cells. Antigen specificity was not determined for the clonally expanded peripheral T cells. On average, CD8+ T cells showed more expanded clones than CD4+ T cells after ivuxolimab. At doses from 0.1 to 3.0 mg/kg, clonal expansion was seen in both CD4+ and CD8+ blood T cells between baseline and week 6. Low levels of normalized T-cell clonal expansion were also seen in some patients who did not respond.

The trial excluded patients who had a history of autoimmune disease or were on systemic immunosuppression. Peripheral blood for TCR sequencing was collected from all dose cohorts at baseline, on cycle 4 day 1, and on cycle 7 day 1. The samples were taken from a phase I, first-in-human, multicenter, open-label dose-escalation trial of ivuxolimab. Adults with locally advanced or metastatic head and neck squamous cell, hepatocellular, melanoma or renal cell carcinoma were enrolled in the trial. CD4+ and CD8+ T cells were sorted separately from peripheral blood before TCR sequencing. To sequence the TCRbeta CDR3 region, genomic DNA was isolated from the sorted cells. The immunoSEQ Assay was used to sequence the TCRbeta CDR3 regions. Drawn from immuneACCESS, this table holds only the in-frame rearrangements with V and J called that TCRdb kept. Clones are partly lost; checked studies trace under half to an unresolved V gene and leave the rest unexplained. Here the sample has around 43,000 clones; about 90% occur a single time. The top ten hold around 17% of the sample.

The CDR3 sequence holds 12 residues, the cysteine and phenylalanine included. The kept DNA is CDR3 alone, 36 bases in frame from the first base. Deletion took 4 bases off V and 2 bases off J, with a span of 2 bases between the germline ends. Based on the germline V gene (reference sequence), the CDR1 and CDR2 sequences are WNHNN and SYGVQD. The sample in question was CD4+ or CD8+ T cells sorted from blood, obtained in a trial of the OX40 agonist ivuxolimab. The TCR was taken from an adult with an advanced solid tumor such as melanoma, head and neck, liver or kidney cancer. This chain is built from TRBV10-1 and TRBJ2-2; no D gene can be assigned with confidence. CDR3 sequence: CASSANTGELFF. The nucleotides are TGCGCCAGCAGTGCTAACACCGGGGAGCTGTTTTTT.